This T cell receptor beta chain was identified in a study of blood T cell repertoires in COVID-19. Study details: Sample material is recorded as cDNA or gDNA derived from T cells, B-cell-depleted T cells, or PBMCs.

Germline V gene data show CDR1 as SGHRS and CDR2 as YFSETQ. V dropped 7 bases and J dropped 0; count of bases not matched to a gene: 6. The CDR3 consists of 15 residues. Clones were read by immunoSEQ multiplex PCR, and TCRdb kept only the in-frame ones, dropping some. The sample holds roughly 65,000 clones, 85% to 90% seen once. The sequencing input was peripheral blood. The clonotype was recovered from a man aged 50 to 59 with acute or convalescent COVID-19. This chain uses TRBV5-1 with TRBJ1-1; 10 bases align to TRBD1. The CDR3: CASSRQGAMNTEAFF. The DNA of the CDR3 is TGCGCCAGCTCGCGACAGGGGGCGATGAACACTGAAGCTTTCTTT.